Sequencing of this T cell receptor (beta chain) was carried out in a study of T-cell reconstitution after alpha-beta-depleted transplantation in children. Study-level results: Diversity and T-cell counts at one year after transplant derived mostly from new T cells. Some patients' high day-60 TCRbeta diversity was traced to surviving recipient T cells and thymic progenitors. Reportedly, alpha-beta T cells present about two months post-transplant originated from several hundred expanded clones of graft origin.

Unique molecular identifiers tagged the TCRbeta library. TCRdb reprocessed the PCR reads with MiXCR, giving one entry per CDR3 protein. The data show 80,000 or so distinct CDR3 sequences, roughly 15% seen once. A word on this clonotype: Its antigen is as yet unknown.

V lost 9 bases and J lost 5, with 13 bases in between. CDR1 and CDR2 from the germline V gene are MNHNY and SVGAGI (reference sequence). The CDR3 spans 13 residues. The clonotype comes from a male patient aged 2 to 10 who had a stem cell transplant for acute lymphoblastic leukemia, so the T cells may come from the graft donor. This chain uses TRBV6-6 with TRBJ1-4, with D uncertain. This specimen was PBMCs, mostly from graft donor cells, taken 180 days after TCRalphabeta/CD19-depleted stem cell transplant. DNA for the CDR3: TGTGCCAGTACCGACGACTGGAATGAAAAACTGTTTTTT. Its protein product is CASTDDWNEKLFF.